The source of this T cell receptor beta chain is a study of T cells in Graves' hyperthyroidism and ophthalmopathy. Study results and caveats: Model-based prediction identified ophthalmopathy a median 6.5 months prior to its onset.

This clonotype was seen many times. Its specificity is unknown. Researchers amplified the TCR beta CDR3 regions from RNA transcripts. The HTBI primer set drove a first-round RT-PCR of the TCR CDR3. TCRdb reprocessed the multiplex PCR reads via MiXCR and lists one record per CDR3 protein. This sample has 700,000 or so distinct CDR3 sequences, with 16% found just once. Graves' hyperthyroidism without ophthalmopathy progression within 18 months was termed stable. The receptor was isolated from a man between 18 and 29 years old with Graves' hyperthyroidism. The sequenced sample was blood.

The CDR3 reads CASTGVETQYF. In nucleotides, the CDR3 is TGTGCCAGCACAGGGGTGGAGACCCAGTACTTC. This rearrangement joins TRBV2 to TRBJ2-5, with a weak D call TRBD1 (6 bases). This CDR3 is 11 amino acids long. V was trimmed by 7 bases and J by 5 bases, leaving 8 bases between them. Per the germline V gene, CDR1 is SNHLY and CDR2 is FYNNEI. Using reference TRBV2 and TRBJ2-5 for the parts outside the CDR3, the full variable domain is EPEVTQTPSHQVTQMGQEVILRCVPISNHLYFYWYRQILGQKVEFLVSFYNNEISEKSEIFDDQFSVERPDGSNFTLKIRSTKLEDSAMYFCASTGVETQYFGPGTRLLVL.